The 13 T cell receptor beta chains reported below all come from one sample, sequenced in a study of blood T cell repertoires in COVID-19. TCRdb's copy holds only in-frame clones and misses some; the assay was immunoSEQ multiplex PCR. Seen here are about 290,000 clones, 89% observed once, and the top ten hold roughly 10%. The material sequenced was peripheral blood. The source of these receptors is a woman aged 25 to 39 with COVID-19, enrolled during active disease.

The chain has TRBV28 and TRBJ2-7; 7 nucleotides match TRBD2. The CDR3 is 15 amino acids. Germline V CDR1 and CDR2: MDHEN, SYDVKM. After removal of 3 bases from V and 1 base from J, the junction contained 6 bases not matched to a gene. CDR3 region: CASSLRGKASYEQYF. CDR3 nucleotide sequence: TGTGCCAGCAGTTTGCGGGGGAAGGCATCCTACGAGCAGTACTTC.

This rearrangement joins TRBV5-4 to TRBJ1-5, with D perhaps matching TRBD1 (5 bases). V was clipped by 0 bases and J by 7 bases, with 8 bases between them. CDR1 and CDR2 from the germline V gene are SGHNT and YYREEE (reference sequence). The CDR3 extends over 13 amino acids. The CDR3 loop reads CASSLDRWQPQHF. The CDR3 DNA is TGTGCCAGCAGCTTGGACAGGTGGCAGCCCCAGCATTTT.

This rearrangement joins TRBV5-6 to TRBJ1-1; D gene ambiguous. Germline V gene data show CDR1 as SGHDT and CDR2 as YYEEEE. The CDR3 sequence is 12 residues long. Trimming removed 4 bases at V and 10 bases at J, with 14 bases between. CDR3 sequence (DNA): TGTGCCAGCAGCCTTGACACCCGGGGAGCTTTCTTT. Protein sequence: CASSLDTRGAFF. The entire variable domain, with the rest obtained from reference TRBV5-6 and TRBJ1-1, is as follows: DAGVTQSPTHLIKTRGQQVTLRCSPKSGHDTVSWYQQALGQGPQFIFQYYEEEERQRGNFPDRFSGHQFPNYSSELNVNALLLGDSALYLCASSLDTRGAFFGQGTRLTVV.

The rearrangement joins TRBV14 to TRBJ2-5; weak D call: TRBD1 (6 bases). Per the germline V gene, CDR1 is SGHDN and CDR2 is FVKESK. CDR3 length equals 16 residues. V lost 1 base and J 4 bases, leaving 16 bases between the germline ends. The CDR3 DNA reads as TGTGCCAGCAGCCAAGGAGGGGGACCTTTAACAGAGACCCAGTACTTC. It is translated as CASSQGGGPLTETQYF.

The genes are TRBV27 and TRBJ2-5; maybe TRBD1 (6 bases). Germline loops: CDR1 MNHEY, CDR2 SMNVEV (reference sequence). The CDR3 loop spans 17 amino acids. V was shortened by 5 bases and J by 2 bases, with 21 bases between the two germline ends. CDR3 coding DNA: TGTGCCAGCAGTCCCCAACCCCCGGGACACCCTCAAGAGACCCAGTACTTC. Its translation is CASSPQPPGHPQETQYF.

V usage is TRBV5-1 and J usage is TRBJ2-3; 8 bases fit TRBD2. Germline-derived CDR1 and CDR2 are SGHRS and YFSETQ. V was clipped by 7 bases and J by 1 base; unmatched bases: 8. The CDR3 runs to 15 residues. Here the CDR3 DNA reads TGCGCCAGCGGTCCTGGGCGGGGGGGCACAGATACGCAGTATTTT. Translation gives CASGPGRGGTDTQYF.

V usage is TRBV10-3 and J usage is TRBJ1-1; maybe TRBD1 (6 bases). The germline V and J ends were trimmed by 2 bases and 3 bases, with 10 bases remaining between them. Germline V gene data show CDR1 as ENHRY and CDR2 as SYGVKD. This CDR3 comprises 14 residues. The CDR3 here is CAISEARGDTEAFF. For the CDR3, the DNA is TGTGCCATCAGTGAGGCCAGGGGAGACACTGAAGCTTTCTTT.

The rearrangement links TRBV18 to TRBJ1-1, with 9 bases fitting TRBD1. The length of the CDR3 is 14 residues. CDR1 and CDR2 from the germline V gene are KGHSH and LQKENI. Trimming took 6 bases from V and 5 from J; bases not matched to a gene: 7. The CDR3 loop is CASSPGQGRTEAFF. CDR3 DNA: TGTGCCAGCTCTCCTGGACAGGGGCGAACTGAAGCTTTCTTT.

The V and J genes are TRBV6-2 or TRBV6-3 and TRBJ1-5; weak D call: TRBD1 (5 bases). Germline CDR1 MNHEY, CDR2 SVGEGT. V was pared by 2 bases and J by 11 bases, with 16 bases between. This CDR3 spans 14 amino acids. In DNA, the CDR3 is TGTGCCAGCAGTTACGGCCAGGCCATCAGGGCCCAGCATTTT. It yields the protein CASSYGQAIRAQHF.

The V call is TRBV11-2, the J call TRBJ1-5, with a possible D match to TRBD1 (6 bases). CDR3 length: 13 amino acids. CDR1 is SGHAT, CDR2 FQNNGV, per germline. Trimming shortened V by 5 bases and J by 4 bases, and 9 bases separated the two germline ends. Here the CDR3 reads CASSAQGNQPQHF. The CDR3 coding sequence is TGTGCCAGCAGCGCTCAGGGGAATCAGCCCCAGCATTTT.

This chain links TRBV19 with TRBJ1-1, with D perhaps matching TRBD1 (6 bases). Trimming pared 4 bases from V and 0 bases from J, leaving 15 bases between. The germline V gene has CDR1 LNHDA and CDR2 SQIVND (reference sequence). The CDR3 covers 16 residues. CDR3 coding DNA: TGTGCCAGTAGTAACCTCGACAGGCCCATGAACACTGAAGCTTTCTTT. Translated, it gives CASSNLDRPMNTEAFF.

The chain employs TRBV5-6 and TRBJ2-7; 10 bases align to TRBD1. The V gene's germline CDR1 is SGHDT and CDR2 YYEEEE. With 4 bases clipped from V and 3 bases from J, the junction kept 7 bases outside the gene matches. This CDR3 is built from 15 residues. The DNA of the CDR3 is TGTGCCAGCAGCCTGGCGGGACAGGGGTTCTACGAGCAGTACTTC. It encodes CASSLAGQGFYEQYF.

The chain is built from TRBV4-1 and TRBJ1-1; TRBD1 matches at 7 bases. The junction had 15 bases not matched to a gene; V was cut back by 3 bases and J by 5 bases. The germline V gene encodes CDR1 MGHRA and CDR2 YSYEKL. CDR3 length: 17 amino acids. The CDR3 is CASSHDFPTGLGTEAFF. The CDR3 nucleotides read TGCGCCAGCAGCCATGATTTCCCGACAGGGTTGGGAACTGAAGCTTTCTTT.